These 7 T cell receptor beta chains came from one sample sequenced in a study of monozygotic twins with inflammatory bowel disease. From the 5' RACE reads, TCRdb lists one entry per CDR3 protein and no DNA. Its table lists approximately 160,000 distinct CDR3 sequences. The sequencing input was blood. Every receptor here comes from a human donor with ulcerative colitis or Crohn's disease, or a healthy co-twin of an affected twin (not recorded which).

V gene TRBV27 combines with J gene TRBJ2-7; TCRdb's assignment of TRBD2 cannot be checked, as there is no DNA. The CDR3 loop spans 13 amino acids. The germline V gene encodes CDR1 MNHEY and CDR2 SMNVEV (reference sequence). CDR3 in amino acids: CATYSSGQHEQYF.

The V call is TRBV7-2, the J call TRBJ2-5; TCRdb calls TRBD2, which cannot be checked without DNA. The CDR3 sequence is 16 residues long. CDR1 is SGHTA and CDR2 is FQGNSA in the germline V gene. The CDR3 here is CASSPAGRLVKETQYF.

V usage is TRBV5-1 and J usage is TRBJ2-5; the D call of TRBD2 rests on TCRdb alone, since no DNA is present to check it. The germline V gene encodes CDR1 SGHRS and CDR2 YFSETQ. This CDR3 spans 16 amino acids. CDR3 residues: CASSLEGLAGQETQYF.

The chain employs TRBV7-9 and TRBJ2-4. Germline CDR1 reads SEHNR; CDR2 reads FQNEAQ (reference sequence). This CDR3 has 13 amino acids. The CDR3 protein is CASSFSAKNIQYF.

The rearrangement links TRBV11-2 to TRBJ2-3; the D call of TRBD1 rests on TCRdb alone, since no DNA is present to check it. CDR1 and CDR2 from the germline V gene are SGHAT and FQNNGV. The CDR3 covers 13 residues. The CDR3 spells CASSPPAGDTQYF.

The chain is built from TRBV5-1 and TRBJ2-5; without DNA, the TCRdb call of TRBD1 cannot be checked. Germline lookup yields CDR1 SGHRS and CDR2 YFSETQ. The CDR3 runs 14 residues. CDR3 region: CASSFGQGRETQYF. Full variable domain (outside the CDR3, taken from reference TRBV5-1 and TRBJ2-5): KAGVTQTPRYLIKTRGQQVTLSCSPISGHRSVSWYQQTPGQGLQFLFEYFSETQRNKGNFPGRFSGRQFSNSRSEMNVSTLELGDSALYLCASSFGQGRETQYFGPGTRLLVL.

V usage is TRBV5-1 and J usage is TRBJ1-1; TCRdb's assignment of TRBD1 cannot be checked, as there is no DNA. The germline CDR1 and CDR2 sequences are SGHRS and YFSETQ. The CDR3 runs to 16 residues. CDR3 protein: CASSSGQIFKNTEAFF.